Listed here is a single TCR beta chain. This sample is part of a study of blood T cell repertoires in COVID-19. Study details: Some COVID-19 samples were acute and others convalescent; all came from the United States, Italy and Spain. Sources were T cells, B-cell-depleted T cells, or PBMCs; the material itself was cDNA or gDNA.

V was clipped by 6 bases and J by 4 bases; unmatched bases: 1. CDR3 length: 13 residues. From germline, CDR1 is LNHNV and CDR2 YYDKDF (reference sequence). Original handling: The authors estimated nucleated cell counts from reference gene primer amplification. TCRdb's table, derived via immunoSEQ multiplex PCR, lists solely in-frame clones and lacks some. V, J and clone size were drawn from that table, and D and trimming were deduced from the DNA. The repertoire consists of about 43,000 clones, with roughly 90% occurring once and the leading ten covering around 8.2%. The chain is built from TRBV15 and TRBJ2-1, with 9 nucleotides matching TRBD2. This TCR was sampled from a man in his sixties with active COVID-19. What was sequenced was peripheral blood. The CDR3 protein is CATRLAGYNEQFF. The CDR3 DNA follows: TGTGCCACCAGGCTAGCGGGGTACAATGAGCAGTTCTTC. Variable domain in full (rest from reference TRBV15 and TRBJ2-1): DAMVIQNPRYQVTQFGKPVTLSCSQTLNHNVMYWYQQKSSQAPKLLFHYYDKDFNNEADTPDNFQSRRPNTSFCFLDIRSPGLGDTAMYLCATRLAGYNEQFFGPGTRLTVL.